The sequence of this TCR beta chain was determined in a study of blood T cell repertoires in COVID-19. Study context: Samples came from the United States, Italy and Spain, spanning acute and convalescent COVID-19.

The CDR3 spans 14 residues. With 6 bases clipped from V and 6 bases from J, the junction kept 6 bases outside the gene matches. Germline loops: CDR1 LNHDA, CDR2 SQIVND (reference sequence). Sequencing used immunoSEQ multiplex PCR; TCRdb keeps in-frame clones, though not all of them. This sample has around 92,000 clones, with more than 80% found just once. The source is a woman older than 75 with acute or convalescent COVID-19. Sequenced sample: peripheral blood. The chain combines TRBV19 with TRBJ2-2; TRBD1 matches 8 bases. The chain's CDR3 is CASRFTGGPGELFF. For the CDR3, the DNA is TGTGCCAGTAGATTTACAGGGGGACCCGGGGAGCTGTTTTTT.